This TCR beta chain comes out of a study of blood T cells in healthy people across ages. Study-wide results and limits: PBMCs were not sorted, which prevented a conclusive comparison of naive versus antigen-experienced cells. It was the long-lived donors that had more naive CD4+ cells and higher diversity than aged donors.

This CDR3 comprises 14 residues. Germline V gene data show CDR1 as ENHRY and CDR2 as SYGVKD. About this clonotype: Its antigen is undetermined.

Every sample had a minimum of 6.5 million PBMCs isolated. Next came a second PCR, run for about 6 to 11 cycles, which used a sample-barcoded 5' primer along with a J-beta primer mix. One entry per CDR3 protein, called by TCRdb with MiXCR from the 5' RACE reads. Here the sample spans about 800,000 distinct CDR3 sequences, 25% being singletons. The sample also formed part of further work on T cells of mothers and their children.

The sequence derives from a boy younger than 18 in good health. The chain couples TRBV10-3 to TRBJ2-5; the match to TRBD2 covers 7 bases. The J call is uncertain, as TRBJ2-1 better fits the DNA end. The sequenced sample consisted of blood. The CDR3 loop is CAISESGTINEQFF. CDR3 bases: TGTGCCATCAGTGAGTCCGGGACTATCAATGAGCAGTTCTTC.